The following is a TCR beta chain sequence with its context. Its antigen is currently unknown. The conserved final phenylalanine or tryptophan is absent from the CDR3, which likely points to a read error. Germline loops: CDR1 ENHRY, CDR2 SYGVKD. The V and J ends lost 4 bases and 5 bases, in that order; junction bases with no gene match: 7. The CDR3 has 15 residues. Unique molecular identifiers were used in preparing the TCRbeta library. TCRdb reprocessed the PCR reads via MiXCR and lists one record per CDR3 protein. The sample lists approximately 220,000 distinct CDR3 sequences, approximately 15% occurring once. The source of the sample is a study of T-cell reconstitution after alpha-beta-depleted transplantation in children. Study results and limitations: T-cell counts and diversity at one year following transplant were attributed mainly to newly produced T cells. From surviving recipient T cells and thymic progenitors came the high day-60 TCRbeta diversity observed in some patients. Where alpha-beta T cells came from about two months after transplant was reportedly several hundred expanded graft clones.

The V call is TRBV10-3, the J call TRBJ1-5; 8 positions match TRBD1. Sequencing was performed on PBMCs, mostly from graft donor cells, taken 360 days after TCRalphabeta/CD19-depleted stem cell transplant. The sequence was obtained from a male patient under 10 years old who had a stem cell transplant for acute lymphoblastic leukemia, so the T cells may come from the graft donor. CDR3 DNA: TGTGCCATCAGTGGACAGGGGATCGAGCATCAGCCCCAGCATTCT. It encodes CAISGQGIEHQPQHS.